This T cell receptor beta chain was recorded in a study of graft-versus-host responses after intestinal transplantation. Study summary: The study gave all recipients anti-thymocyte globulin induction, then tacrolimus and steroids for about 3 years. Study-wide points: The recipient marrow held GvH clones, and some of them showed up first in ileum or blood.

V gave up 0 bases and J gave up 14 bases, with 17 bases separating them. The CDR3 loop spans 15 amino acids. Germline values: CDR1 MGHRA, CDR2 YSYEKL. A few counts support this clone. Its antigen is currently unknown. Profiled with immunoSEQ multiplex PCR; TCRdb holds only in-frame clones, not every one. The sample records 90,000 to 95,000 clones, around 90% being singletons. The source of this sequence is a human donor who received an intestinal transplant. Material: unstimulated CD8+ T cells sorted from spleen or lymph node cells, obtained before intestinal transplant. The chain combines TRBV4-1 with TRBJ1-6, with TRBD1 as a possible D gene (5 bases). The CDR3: CASSQDGTRGLALHF. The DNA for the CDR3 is TGCGCCAGCAGCCAAGACGGGACCCGCGGTTTGGCCCTCCACTTT.